This T cell receptor (beta chain) was sequenced in a study of circulating and synovial CD4+ cells in juvenile arthritis. Sequenced by immunoSEQ multiplex PCR; TCRdb stores in-frame clones only, minus some. In the table there are under 35,000 clones, roughly 95% of which are singletons. Study-level results: CPL and bulk CD4 samples differed at least tenfold in T cell genomes. Vbeta family usage analysis did not detect the pathogenic-like versus bulk difference.

The CDR3 contains 13 residues. From germline, CDR1 is LNHDA and CDR2 SQIVND (reference sequence). V gave up 4 bases and J gave up 8 bases; unmatched junction bases: 6. Concerning this clone itself: Its antigen is still unknown.

The receptor was isolated from a human donor with juvenile idiopathic arthritis. Material for sequencing was CD4+ T cells from blood. The genes are TRBV19 and TRBJ1-2; 8 bases match TRBD1. This CDR3 is CASSRSTGGGYTF. DNA of the CDR3: TGTGCCAGTAGTAGATCCACAGGGGGAGGCTACACCTTC.